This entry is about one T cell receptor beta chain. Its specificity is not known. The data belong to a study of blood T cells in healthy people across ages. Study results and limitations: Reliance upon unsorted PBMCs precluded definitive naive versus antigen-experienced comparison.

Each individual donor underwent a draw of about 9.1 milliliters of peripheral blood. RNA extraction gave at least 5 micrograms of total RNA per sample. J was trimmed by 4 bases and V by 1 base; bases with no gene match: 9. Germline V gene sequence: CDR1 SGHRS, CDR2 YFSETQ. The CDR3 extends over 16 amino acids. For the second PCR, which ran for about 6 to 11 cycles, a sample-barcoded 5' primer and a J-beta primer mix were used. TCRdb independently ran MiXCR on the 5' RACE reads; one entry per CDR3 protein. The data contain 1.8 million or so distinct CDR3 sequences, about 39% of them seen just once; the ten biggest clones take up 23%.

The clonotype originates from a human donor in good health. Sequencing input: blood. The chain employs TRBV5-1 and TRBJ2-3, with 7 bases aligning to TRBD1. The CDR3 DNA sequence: TGCGCCAGCAGCTTGCCCAAAGACAGGGTGGCAGATACGCAGTATTTT. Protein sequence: CASSLPKDRVADTQYF.